The clone carrying this T cell receptor beta chain has a handful of counts. Its antigen is not identified. The sample is drawn from a study of T-cell memory formation after mild COVID-19. Study as a whole: TCR clusters largely stayed donor specific. Study-wide points: Specificity for SARS-CoV-2 was not confirmed among the second-wave clones peaking on day 37. Memory from before infection featured some responding clones, which suggests cross-reactive memory joined. Day 15 to 85 contracting clones showed balanced CD4/CD8; day 15 to 37 expanders favored CD4+.

Germline V lookup: CDR1 SGHTA, CDR2 FQGNSA. J lost 8 bases, V lost 5 bases, and 6 bases had no gene match. There are 14 residues in the CDR3. TCRdb used MiXCR to reprocess the 5' RACE reads, holding one entry per CDR3 protein. Here the sample spans hundreds of thousands of distinct CDR3 sequences, approximately 23% being singletons. This receptor was obtained from an adult woman who had mild COVID-19 (a few samples of this study predate the infection). Cell type and time point are not known. V gene TRBV7-2 combines with J gene TRBJ1-4, with 9 bases fitting TRBD1. The sequenced sample was PBMCs or a T cell subset sorted from them (not recorded which). The CDR3 reads CASSQPGTGEKLFF. CDR3 nucleotides: TGTGCCAGCAGCCAGCCCGGGACAGGGGAAAAACTGTTTTTT.